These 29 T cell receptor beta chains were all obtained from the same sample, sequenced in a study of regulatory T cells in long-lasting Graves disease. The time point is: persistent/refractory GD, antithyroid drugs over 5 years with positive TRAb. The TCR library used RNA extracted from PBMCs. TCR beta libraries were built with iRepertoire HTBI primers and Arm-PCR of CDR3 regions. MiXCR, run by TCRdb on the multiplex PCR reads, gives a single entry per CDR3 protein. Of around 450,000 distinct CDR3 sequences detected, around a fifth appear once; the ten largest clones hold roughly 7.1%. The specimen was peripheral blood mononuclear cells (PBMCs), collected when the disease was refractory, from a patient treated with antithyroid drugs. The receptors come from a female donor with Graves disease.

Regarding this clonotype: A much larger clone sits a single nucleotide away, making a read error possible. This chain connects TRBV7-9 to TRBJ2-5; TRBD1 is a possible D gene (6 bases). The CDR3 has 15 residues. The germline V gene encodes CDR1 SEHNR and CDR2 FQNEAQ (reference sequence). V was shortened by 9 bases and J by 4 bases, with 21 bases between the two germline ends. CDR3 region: CASRQRDIPGETQYF. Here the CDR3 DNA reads TGTGCCAGTAGACAACGGGACATACCCGGAGAGACCCAGTACTTC.

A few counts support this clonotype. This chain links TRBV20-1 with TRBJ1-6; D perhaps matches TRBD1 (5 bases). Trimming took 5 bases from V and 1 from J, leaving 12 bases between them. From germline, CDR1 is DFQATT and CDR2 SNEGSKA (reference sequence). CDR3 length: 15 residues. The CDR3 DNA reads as TGCAGTGCTCCAGGGAAGGGGTCCTATAATTCACCCCTCCACTTT. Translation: CSAPGKGSYNSPLHF.

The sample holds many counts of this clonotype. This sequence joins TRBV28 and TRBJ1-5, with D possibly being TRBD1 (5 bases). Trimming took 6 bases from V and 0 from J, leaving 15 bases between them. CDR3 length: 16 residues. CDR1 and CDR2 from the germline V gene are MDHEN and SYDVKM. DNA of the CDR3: TGTGCCAGCAGGGGGCCCTTCTTTTATAGCAATCAGCCCCAGCATTTT. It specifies CASRGPFFYSNQPQHF.

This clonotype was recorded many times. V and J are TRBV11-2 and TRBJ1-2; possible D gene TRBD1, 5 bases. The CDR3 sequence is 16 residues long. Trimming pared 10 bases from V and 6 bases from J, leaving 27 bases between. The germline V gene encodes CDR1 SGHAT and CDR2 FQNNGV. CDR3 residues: CATSGARLFRQHGYTF. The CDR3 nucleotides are TGTGCCACCTCTGGGGCAAGGTTATTCAGACAGCATGGCTACACCTTC.

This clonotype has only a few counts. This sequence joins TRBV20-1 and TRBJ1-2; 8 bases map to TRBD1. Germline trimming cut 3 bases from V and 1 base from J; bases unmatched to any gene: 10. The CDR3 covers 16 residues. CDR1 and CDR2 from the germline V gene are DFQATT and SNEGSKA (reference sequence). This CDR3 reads CSASDQWTGLNYGYTF. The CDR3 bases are TGCAGTGCTAGCGACCAATGGACAGGGCTTAACTATGGCTACACCTTC.

CDR3 in DNA: TGTGCCAGCAGTTTTTGGTCGGGAGAGACCCAGTACTTC. Translating it yields CASSFWSGETQYF. The rearrangement links TRBV28 to TRBJ2-5; D remains unclear. The germline gives CDR1 MDHEN, CDR2 SYDVKM. V dropped 3 bases and J dropped 4 bases, with 9 bases sitting between them. This CDR3 has 13 amino acids.

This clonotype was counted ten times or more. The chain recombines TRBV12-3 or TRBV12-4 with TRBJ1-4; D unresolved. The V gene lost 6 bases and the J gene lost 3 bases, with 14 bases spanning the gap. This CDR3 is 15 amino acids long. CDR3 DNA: TGTGCCAGCAGCCGGAATTTAGGGTCTAATGAAAAACTGTTTTTT. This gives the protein CASSRNLGSNEKLFF.

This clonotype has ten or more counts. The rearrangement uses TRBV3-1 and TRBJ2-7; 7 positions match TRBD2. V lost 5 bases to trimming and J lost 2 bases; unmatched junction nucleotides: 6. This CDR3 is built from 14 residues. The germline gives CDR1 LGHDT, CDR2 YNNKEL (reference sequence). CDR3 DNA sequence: TGTGCCAGCAGCTCCCGAGCGGGAACCTACGAGCAGTACTTC. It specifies CASSSRAGTYEQYF.

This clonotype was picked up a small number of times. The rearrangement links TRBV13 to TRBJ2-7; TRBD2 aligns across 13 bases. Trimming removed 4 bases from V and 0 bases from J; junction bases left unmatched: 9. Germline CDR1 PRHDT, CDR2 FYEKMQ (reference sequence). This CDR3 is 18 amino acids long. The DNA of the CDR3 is TGTGCCAGCAGCTCAGGACTAGCGGGAGTGGGGAGCTCCTACGAGCAGTACTTC. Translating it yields CASSSGLAGVGSSYEQYF. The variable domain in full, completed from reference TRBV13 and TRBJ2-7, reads AAGVIQSPRHLIKEKRETATLKCYPIPRHDTVYWYQQGPGQDPQFLISFYEKMQSDKGSIPDRFSAQQFSDYHSELNMSSLELGDSALYFCASSSGLAGVGSSYEQYFGPGTRLTVT.

The CDR3 DNA reads as TGCGCCAGCAGCCCTGGAATAGCGGGAGATACCGGGGAGCTGTTTTTT. Protein: CASSPGIAGDTGELFF. The chain has TRBV4-3 and TRBJ2-2; 9 bases fit TRBD2. CDR1 is LGHNA, CDR2 YSLEER, per germline. This CDR3 is built from 16 residues. The trim removed 4 bases at V and 5 bases at J, leaving 8 bases unmatched.

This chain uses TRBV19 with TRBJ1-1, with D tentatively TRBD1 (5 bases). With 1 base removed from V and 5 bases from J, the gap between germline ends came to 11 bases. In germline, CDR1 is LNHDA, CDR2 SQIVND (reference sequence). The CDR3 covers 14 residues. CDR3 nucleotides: TGTGCCAGTAGTATAGGACAGAGTCGTACTGAAGCTTTCTTT. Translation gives CASSIGQSRTEAFF.

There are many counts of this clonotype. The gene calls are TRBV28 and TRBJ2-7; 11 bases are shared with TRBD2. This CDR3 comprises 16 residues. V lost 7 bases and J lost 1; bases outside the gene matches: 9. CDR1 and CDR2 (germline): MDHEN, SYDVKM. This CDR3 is CASTRPGTSGSYEQYF. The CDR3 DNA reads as TGTGCCAGCACCCGCCCCGGGACTAGCGGATCCTACGAGCAGTACTTC. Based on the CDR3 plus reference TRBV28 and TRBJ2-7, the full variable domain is DVKVTQSSRYLVKRTGEKVFLECVQDMDHENMFWYRQDPGLGLRLIYFSYDVKMKEKGDIPEGYSVSREKKERFSLILESASTNQTSMYLCASTRPGTSGSYEQYFGPGTRLTVT.

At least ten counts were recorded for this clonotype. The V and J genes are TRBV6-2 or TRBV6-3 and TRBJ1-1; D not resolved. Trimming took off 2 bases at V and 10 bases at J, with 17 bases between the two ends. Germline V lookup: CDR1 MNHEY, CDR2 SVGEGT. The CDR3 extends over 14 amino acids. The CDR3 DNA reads TGTGCCAGCAGTTACGACACTCAACCTGATAGAGCTTTCTTT. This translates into CASSYDTQPDRAFF.

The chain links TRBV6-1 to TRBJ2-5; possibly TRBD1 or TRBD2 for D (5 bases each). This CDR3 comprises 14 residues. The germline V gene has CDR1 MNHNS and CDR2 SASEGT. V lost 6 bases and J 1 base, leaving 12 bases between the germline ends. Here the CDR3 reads CASRSSGTQETQYF. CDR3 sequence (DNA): TGTGCCAGCAGGTCGTCGGGGACCCAAGAGACCCAGTACTTC.

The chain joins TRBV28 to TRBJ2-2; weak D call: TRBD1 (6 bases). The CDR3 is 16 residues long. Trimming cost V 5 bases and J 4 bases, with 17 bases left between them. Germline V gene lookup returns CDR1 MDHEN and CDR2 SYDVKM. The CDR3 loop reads CASSPPDRLPTGELFF. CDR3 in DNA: TGTGCCAGCAGTCCCCCCGACAGGTTGCCCACCGGGGAGCTGTTTTTT. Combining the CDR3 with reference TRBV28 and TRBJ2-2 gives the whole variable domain DVKVTQSSRYLVKRTGEKVFLECVQDMDHENMFWYRQDPGLGLRLIYFSYDVKMKEKGDIPEGYSVSREKKERFSLILESASTNQTSMYLCASSPPDRLPTGELFFGEGSRLTVL.

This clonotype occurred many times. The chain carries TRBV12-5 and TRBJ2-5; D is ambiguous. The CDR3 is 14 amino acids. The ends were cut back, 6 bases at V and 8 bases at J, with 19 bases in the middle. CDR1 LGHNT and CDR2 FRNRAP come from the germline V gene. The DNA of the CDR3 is TGTGCTAGTGGGCTTGGCCCGATCCCAGCCACCCAGTACTTC. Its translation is CASGLGPIPATQYF.

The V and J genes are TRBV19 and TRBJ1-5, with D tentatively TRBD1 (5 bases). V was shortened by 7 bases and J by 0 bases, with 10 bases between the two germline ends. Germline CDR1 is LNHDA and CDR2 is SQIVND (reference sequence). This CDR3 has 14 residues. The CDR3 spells CASIGDYSNQPQHF. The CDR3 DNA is TGTGCCAGTATAGGGGACTATAGCAATCAGCCCCAGCATTTT.

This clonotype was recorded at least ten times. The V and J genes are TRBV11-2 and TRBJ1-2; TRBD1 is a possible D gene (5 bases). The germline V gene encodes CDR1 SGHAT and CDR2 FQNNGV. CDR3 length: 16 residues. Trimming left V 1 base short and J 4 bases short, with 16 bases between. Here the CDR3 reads CASSLVRPGKSYGYTF. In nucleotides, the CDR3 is TGTGCCAGCAGCTTAGTTAGGCCAGGGAAGAGCTATGGCTACACCTTC.

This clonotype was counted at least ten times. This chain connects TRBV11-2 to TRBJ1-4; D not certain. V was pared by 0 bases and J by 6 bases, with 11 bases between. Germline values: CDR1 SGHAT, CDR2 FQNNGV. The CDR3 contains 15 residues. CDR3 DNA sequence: TGTGCCAGCAGCTTAGATCCAGTGGCGGATGAAAAACTGTTTTTT. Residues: CASSLDPVADEKLFF.

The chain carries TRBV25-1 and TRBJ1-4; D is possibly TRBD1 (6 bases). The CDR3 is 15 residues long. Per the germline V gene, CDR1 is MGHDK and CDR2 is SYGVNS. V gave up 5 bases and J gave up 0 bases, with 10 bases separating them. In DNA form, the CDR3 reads TGTGCCAGCAGTAAGGGGGAATCAACTAATGAAAAACTGTTTTTT. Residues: CASSKGESTNEKLFF.

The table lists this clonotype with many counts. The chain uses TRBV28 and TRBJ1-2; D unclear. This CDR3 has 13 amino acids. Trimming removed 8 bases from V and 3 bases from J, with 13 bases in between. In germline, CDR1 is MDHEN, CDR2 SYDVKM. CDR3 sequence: CASQQRGDYGYTF. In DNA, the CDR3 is TGTGCCAGCCAACAACGGGGTGACTATGGCTACACCTTC.

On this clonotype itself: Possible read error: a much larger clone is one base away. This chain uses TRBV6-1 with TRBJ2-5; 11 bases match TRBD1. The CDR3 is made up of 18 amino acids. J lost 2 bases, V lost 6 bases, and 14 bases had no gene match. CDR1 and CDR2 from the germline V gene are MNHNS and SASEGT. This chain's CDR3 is CASRPLPGTGGNQETQYF. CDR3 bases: TGTGCCAGCAGGCCCCTCCCTGGGACAGGGGGAAATCAAGAGACCCAGTACTTC.

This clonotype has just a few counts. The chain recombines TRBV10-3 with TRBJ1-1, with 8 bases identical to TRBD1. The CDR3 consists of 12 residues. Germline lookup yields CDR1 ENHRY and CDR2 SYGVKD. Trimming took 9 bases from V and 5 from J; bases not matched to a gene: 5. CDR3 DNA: TGTGCCATGAAGACAGGGGAAACTGAAGCTTTCTTT. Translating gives CAMKTGETEAFF.

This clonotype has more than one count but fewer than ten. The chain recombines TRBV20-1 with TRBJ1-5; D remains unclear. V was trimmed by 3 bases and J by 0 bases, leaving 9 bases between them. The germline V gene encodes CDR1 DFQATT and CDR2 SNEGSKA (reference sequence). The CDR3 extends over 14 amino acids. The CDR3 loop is CSASSGYSNQPQHF. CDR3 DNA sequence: TGCAGTGCTAGTTCCGGTTATAGCAATCAGCCCCAGCATTTT.

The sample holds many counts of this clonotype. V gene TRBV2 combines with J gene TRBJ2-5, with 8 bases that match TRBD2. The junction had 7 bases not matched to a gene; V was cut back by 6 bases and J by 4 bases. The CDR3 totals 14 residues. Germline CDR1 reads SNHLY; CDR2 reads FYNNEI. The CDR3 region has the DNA TGTGCCAGCAGCCGAGCGGGAGTGACAGAGACCCAGTACTTC. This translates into CASSRAGVTETQYF. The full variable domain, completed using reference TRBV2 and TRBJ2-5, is EPEVTQTPSHQVTQMGQEVILRCVPISNHLYFYWYRQILGQKVEFLVSFYNNEISEKSEIFDDQFSVERPDGSNFTLKIRSTKLEDSAMYFCASSRAGVTETQYFGPGTRLLVL.

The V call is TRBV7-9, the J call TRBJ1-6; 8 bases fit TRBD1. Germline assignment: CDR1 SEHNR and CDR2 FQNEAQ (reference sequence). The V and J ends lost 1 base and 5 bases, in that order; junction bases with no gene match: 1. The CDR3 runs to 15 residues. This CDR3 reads CASSLVDRDNSPLHF. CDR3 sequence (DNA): TGTGCCAGCAGCTTAGTGGACAGGGATAATTCACCCCTCCACTTT. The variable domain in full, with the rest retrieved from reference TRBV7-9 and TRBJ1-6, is DTGVSQNPRHKITKRGQNVTFRCDPISEHNRLYWYRQTLGQGPEFLTYFQNEAQLEKSRLLSDRFSAERPKGSFSTLEIQRTEQGDSAMYLCASSLVDRDNSPLHFGNGTRLTVT.

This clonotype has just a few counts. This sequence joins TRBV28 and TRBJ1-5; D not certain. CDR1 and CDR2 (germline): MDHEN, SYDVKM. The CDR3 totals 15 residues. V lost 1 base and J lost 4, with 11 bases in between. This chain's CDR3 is CASSLLAGSNQPQHF. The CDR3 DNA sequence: TGTGCCAGCAGTTTATTGGCGGGGAGTAATCAGCCCCAGCATTTT.

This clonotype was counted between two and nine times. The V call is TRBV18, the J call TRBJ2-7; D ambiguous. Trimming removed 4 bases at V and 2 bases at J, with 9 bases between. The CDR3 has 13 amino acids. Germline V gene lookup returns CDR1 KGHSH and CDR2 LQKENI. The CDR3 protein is CASSLDTAYEQYF. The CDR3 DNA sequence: TGTGCCAGCTCACTCGACACAGCCTACGAGCAGTACTTC.

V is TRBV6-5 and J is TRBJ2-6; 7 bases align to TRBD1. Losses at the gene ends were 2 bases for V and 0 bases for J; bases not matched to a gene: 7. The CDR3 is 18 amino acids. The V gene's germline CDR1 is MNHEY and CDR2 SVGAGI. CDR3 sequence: CASSYNRGVRSGANVLTF. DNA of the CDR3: TGTGCCAGCAGTTACAACAGGGGCGTGCGCTCTGGGGCCAACGTCCTGACTTTC.